This TCR beta chain is from a study of blood T cell repertoires in COVID-19. V was pared by 1 base and J by 2 bases, with 9 bases between. The CDR3 spans 14 residues. In germline, CDR1 is SGHRS, CDR2 YFSETQ. Data came from immunoSEQ multiplex PCR; TCRdb stores just in-frame clones and leaves some out. Here the sample spans 250,000 to 350,000 clones, 92% being singletons. The specimen sequenced was PBMCs or T cells enriched from blood (not recorded which). The sequence was collected from a woman under 40 who had recovered from COVID-19. This chain uses TRBV5-1 with TRBJ2-5; maybe TRBD2 (6 bases). CDR3 nucleotides: TGCGCCAGCAGCTTGACTCTAGCGCAAGAGACCCAGTACTTC. It translates to CASSLTLAQETQYF.